This T cell receptor (beta chain) was found in a study of blood T cell repertoires in COVID-19. Background on the study: The United States, Italy and Spain were the sources of the acute and convalescent COVID-19 samples.

Repertoires were generated with immunoSEQ multiplex PCR, while TCRdb's copy carries only in-frame clones and drops some. The repertoire consists of about 120,000 clones, with 83% occurring once and the leading ten covering under 3%. The CDR3 is 14 amino acids. V was cut by 7 bases and J by 3 bases, with 14 bases left in between. CDR1 MNHNS and CDR2 SASEGT come from the germline V gene. This chain links TRBV6-1 with TRBJ2-3; D is unclear. This receptor was obtained from a man aged 25 to 40 with acute or convalescent COVID-19. Sample: peripheral blood. This chain's CDR3 is CASTAETRTDTQYF. In nucleotides, the CDR3 is TGTGCCAGCACCGCGGAGACTCGTACAGATACGCAGTATTTT.